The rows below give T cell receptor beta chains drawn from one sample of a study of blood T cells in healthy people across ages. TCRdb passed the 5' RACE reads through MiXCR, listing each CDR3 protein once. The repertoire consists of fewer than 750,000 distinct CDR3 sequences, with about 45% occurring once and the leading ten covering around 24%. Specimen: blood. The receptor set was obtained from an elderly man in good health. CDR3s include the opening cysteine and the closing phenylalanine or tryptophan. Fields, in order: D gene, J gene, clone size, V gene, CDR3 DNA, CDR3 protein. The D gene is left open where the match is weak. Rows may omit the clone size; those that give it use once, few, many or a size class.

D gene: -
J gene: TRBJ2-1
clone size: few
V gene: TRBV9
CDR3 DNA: TGTGCCAGCAGCGTAGAAATGGGCGGGTACAATGAGCAGTTCTTC
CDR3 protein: CASSVEMGGYNEQFF

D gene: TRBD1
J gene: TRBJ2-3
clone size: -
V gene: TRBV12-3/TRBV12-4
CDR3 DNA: TGTGCCAGCAGTTCCGGGGACAGACGCACAGATACGCAGTATTTT
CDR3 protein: CASSSGDRRTDTQYF

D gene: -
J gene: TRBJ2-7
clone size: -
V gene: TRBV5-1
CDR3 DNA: TGCGCCAGCAGCTCGGACTCCAGGTTCCCCTTTTACGAGCAGTACTTC
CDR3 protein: CASSSDSRFPFYEQYF

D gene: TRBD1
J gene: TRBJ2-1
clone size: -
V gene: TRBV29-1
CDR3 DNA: TGCAGCGCCTGGGGACAGGGGAGACGGGAGCAGTTCTTC
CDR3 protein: CSAWGQGRREQFF

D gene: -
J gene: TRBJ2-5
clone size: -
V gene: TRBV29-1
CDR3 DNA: TGCAGCGTCCAAAGCCAGGAGACCCAGTACTTC
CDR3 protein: CSVQSQETQYF

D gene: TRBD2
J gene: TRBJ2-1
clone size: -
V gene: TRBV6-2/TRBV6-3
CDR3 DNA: TGTGCCAGCAGTTACGGGACTAGTTTCTTTAATGAGCAGTTCTTC
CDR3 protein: CASSYGTSFFNEQFF

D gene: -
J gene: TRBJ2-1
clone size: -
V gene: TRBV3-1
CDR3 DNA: TGTGCCAGCAGCGGGTTTGAGCGGTCCTTATACAATGAGCAGTTCTTC
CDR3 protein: CASSGFERSLYNEQFF

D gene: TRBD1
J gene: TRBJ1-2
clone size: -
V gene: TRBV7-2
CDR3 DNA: TGTGCCAGCACCGAACAGGGGGCCTCCTATGGCTACACCTTC
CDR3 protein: CASTEQGASYGYTF

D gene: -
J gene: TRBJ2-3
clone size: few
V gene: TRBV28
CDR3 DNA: TGTGCCAGCAGTTTAACTCCTCCTAGCACAGATACGCAGTATTTT
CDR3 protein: CASSLTPPSTDTQYF

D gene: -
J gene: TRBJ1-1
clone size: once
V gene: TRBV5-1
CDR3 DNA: TGCGCCAGCAGTCAGGGGAGCTCAAACACTGAAGCTTTCTTT
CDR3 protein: CASSQGSSNTEAFF

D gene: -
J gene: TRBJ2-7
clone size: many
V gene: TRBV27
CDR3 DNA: TGTGCCAGCCGGAGAGAAAACTACGAGCAGTACTTC
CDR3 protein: CASRRENYEQYF

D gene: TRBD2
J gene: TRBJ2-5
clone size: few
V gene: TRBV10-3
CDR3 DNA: TGTGCCACTCAGGGAGGGGAAGAGACCCAGTACTTC
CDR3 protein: CATQGGEETQYF

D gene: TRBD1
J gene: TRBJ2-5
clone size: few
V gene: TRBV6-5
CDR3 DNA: TGTGCCAGCAGTACCAACCGACAGGGCGGGGAGACCCAGTACTTC
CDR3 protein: CASSTNRQGGETQYF

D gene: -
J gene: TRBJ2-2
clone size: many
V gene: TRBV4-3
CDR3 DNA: TGCGCCAGCAGCCAAGGCCGTGCGGTGTCAGAGGGAGAGACCGGGGAGCTGTTTTTT
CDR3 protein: CASSQGRAVSEGETGELFF

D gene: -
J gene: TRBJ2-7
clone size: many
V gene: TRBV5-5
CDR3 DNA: TGTGCCAGCAGCGCCCAGGGGTTCGGCGAGCAGTACTTC
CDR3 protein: CASSAQGFGEQYF

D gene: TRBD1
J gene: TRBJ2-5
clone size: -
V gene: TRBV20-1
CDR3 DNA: TGCAGTGCTAGCGACAGGGGGCGAGAGAGGTGGATAGAGACCCAGTACTTC
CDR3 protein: CSASDRGRERWIETQYF

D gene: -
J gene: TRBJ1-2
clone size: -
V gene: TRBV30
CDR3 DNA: TGTGCCTGGAGTGTACCGGACACCGCTTTCCTCTCCTATGGCTACACCTTC
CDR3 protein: CAWSVPDTAFLSYGYTF

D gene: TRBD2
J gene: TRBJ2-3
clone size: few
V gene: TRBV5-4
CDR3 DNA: TGTGCCAGCAGCCCGGGGACTAGCGGGGGGGCAGCAGATACGCAGTATTTT
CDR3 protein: CASSPGTSGGAADTQYF

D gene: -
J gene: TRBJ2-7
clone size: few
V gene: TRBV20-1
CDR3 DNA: TGCAGTGCTAGAGATCCCGGGAAAAACTCCTACGAGCAGTACTTC
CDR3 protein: CSARDPGKNSYEQYF

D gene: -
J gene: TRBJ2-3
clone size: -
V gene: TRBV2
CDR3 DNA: TGTGCCAGCAGTCGCGGGCAGGGGATTTTCACAGATACGCAGTATTTT
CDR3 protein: CASSRGQGIFTDTQYF

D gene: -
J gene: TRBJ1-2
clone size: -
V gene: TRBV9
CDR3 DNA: TGTGCCAGCAGCGTAGGAGCCACAGGGAACTACGGCTACACCTTC
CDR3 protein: CASSVGATGNYGYTF

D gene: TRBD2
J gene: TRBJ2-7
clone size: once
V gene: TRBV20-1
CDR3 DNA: TGCAGTGCTTCTTTACGGACTAGCGGGGCGGGCGAGCAGTACTTC
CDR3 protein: CSASLRTSGAGEQYF

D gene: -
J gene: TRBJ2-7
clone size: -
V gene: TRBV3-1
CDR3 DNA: TGTGCCAGCAACCAGGGTTCGAGCTACGAGCAGTACTTC
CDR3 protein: CASNQGSSYEQYF